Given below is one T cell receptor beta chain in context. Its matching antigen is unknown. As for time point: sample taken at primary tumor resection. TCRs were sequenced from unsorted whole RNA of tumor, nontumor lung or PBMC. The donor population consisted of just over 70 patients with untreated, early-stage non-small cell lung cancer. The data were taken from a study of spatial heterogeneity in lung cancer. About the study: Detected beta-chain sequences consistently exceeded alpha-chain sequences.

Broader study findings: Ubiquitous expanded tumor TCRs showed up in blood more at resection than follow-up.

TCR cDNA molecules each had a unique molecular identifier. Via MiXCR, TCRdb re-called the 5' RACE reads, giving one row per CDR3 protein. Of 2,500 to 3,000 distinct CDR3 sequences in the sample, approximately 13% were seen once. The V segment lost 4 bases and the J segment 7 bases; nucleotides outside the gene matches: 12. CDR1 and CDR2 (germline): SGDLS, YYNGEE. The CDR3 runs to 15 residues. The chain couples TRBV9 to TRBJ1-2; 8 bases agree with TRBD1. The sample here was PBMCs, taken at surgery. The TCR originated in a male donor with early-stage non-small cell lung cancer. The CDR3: CASSHPEGQGRGYTF. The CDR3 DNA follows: TGTGCCAGCAGCCACCCTGAAGGACAGGGCCGTGGCTACACCTTC. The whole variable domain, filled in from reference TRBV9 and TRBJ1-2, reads DSGVTQTPKHLITATGQRVTLRCSPRSGDLSVYWYQQSLDQGLQFLIQYYNGEERAKGNILERFSAQQFPDLHSELNLSSLELGDSALYFCASSHPEGQGRGYTFGSGTRLTVV.